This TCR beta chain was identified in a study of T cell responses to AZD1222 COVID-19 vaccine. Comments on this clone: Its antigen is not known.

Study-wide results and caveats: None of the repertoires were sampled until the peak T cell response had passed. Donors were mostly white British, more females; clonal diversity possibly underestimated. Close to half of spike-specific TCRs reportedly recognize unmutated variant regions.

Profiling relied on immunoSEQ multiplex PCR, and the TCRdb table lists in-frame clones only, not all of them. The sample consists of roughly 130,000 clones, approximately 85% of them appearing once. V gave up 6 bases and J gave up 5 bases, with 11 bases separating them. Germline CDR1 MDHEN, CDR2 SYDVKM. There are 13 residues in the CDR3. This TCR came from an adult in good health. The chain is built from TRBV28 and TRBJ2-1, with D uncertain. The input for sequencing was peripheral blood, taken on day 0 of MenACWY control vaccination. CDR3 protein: CASRDQNDNEQFF. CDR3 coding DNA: TGTGCCAGCAGGGACCAGAACGACAATGAGCAGTTCTTC.